Below, 3 T cell receptor beta chains from the same sample are listed, as sequenced in a study of human T cells and chemical hapten exposure. TCRdb re-analysed the RACE reads in MiXCR, keeping a single row per CDR3 protein. The sample lists 80,000 to 100,000 distinct CDR3 sequences, around 7% seen once, with 1.5% to 1.7% in the top ten. Specified time point: patch test 1, 2 weeks after DPC sensitization. Treatment meaning: therapeutic diphenylcyclopropenone sensitization with weekly scalp DPC. The material was whole blood, obtained in connection with sensitization to the hapten diphenylcyclopropenone (DPC). These receptors came from a woman aged 25 to 39 with alopecia areata. Some clones in this sample may be carry-over from other donors' samples.

The chain employs TRBV20-1 and TRBJ1-6; possible D gene TRBD1, 5 bases. V lost 5 bases, J lost 7 bases, and 12 bases lay in between. Germline V gene data show CDR1 as DFQATT and CDR2 as SNEGSKA (reference sequence). The CDR3 is 13 residues long. The CDR3 DNA reads TGCAGTGCTTCCCCCAGGGACAATTCACCCCTCCACTTT. It translates to CSASPRDNSPLHF.

This clonotype has only one observation. V usage is TRBV6-5 and J usage is TRBJ1-5; D unresolved. Germline V CDR1 and CDR2: MNHEY, SVGAGI. V lost 0 bases and J lost 2, with 8 bases in between. The CDR3 totals 15 residues. The CDR3 DNA is TGTGCCAGCAGTTACTCTACCCAGGGCAATCAGCCCCAGCATTTT. Its protein is CASSYSTQGNQPQHF.

This clonotype came up many times. The V call is TRBV10-3, the J call TRBJ1-1; 7 bases fit TRBD1. The germline CDR1 and CDR2 sequences are ENHRY and SYGVKD. This CDR3 is built from 14 residues. The J segment lost 0 bases and the V segment lost 6 bases, leaving 4 bases of the junction unmatched. The CDR3 loop is CAISSGGLNTEAFF. CDR3 DNA sequence: TGTGCCATCAGCTCAGGGGGGTTGAACACTGAAGCTTTCTTT.